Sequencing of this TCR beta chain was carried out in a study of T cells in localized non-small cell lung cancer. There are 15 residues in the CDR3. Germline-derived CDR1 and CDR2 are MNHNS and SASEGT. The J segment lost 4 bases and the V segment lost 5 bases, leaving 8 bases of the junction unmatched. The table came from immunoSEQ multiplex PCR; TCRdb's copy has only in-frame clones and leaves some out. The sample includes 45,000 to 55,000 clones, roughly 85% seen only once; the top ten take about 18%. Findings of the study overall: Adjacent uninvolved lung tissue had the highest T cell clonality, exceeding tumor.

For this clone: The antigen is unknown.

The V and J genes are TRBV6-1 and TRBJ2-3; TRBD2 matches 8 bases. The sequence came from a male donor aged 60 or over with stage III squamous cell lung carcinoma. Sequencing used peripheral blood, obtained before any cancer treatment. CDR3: CASSRAGDGADTQYF. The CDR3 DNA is TGTGCCAGCAGTAGAGCGGGAGACGGCGCAGATACGCAGTATTTT.